One sample yielded the 20 T cell receptor beta chains listed below, sequenced in a study of blood T cell repertoires in COVID-19. The data were produced by immunoSEQ multiplex PCR, yet TCRdb's version contains in-frame clones alone and is incomplete. The table has 280,000 or so clones, roughly 89% seen once; the top ten hold less than 3%. Material: PBMCs or T cells enriched from blood (not recorded which). The source of these receptors is a woman aged 50 to 65 who had been exposed to COVID-19.

The rearrangement links TRBV5-1 to TRBJ2-1; 12 bases map to TRBD2. The germline gives CDR1 SGHRS, CDR2 YFSETQ. The CDR3 runs to 20 residues. V gave up 4 bases and J gave up 0 bases; unmatched junction bases: 14. The CDR3 DNA reads as TGCGCCAGCAGCCGACCCAATCGGACTAGCGGGGAACTCTCCTACAATGAGCAGTTCTTC. Translation: CASSRPNRTSGELSYNEQFF.

The chain is built from TRBV18 and TRBJ1-3; D perhaps matches TRBD1 (6 bases). The V gene lost 3 bases and the J gene lost 0 bases, with 21 bases spanning the gap. This CDR3 comprises 19 residues. Germline V CDR1 and CDR2: KGHSH, LQKENI. The CDR3 sequence is CASSPLPEQGLSSGNTIYF. CDR3 nucleotide sequence: TGTGCCAGCTCACCCCTACCGGAACAGGGCCTAAGCTCTGGAAACACCATATATTTT.

The rearrangement links TRBV30 to TRBJ2-1; 10 nucleotides align to TRBD2. Trimming at V came to 4 bases and at J to 5 bases, leaving 2 bases not matched to a gene. This CDR3 contains 13 residues. Germline V gene lookup returns CDR1 GTSNPN and CDR2 SVGIG (reference sequence). The CDR3 region is CAWTSGGNNEQFF. CDR3 coding DNA: TGTGCCTGGACTAGCGGGGGAAACAATGAGCAGTTCTTC.

The rearrangement uses TRBV11-1 and TRBJ2-5; D might be TRBD1 (5 bases). The germline gives CDR1 SGHAT, CDR2 FQDESV (reference sequence). Trimming removed 6 bases from V and 9 bases from J, with 17 bases in between. The CDR3 has 13 amino acids. CDR3 bases: TGTGCCAGCAGACAGGACATCTACGAGGCCCAGTACTTC. It specifies CASRQDIYEAQYF.

This chain joins TRBV27 and TRBJ2-3; TRBD2 aligns across 14 bases. Germline-derived CDR1 and CDR2 are MNHEY and SMNVEV (reference sequence). The CDR3 consists of 19 residues. V lost 3 bases and J lost 3; bases outside the gene matches: 11. The CDR3 DNA follows: TGTGCCAGCAGTTTCCTCCGGACTAGCGGGGGGCCATATACAGATACGCAGTATTTT. It translates to CASSFLRTSGGPYTDTQYF.

The table lists this clone with a few counts. V and J are TRBV18 and TRBJ1-2; no clear D. CDR3 size: 14 residues. Between the trimmed V and J ends, which lost 4 bases and 8 bases, there was a span of 17 bases. The germline V gene has CDR1 KGHSH and CDR2 LQKENI. The CDR3 nucleotides read TGTGCCAGCTCACGAGATGAACAGCAGGCGGGCTACACCTTC. Translating it yields CASSRDEQQAGYTF. Full variable domain (outside the CDR3, taken from reference TRBV18 and TRBJ1-2): NAGVMQNPRHLVRRRGQEARLRCSPMKGHSHVYWYRQLPEEGLKFMVYLQKENIIDESGMPKERFSAEFPKEGPSILRIQQVVRGDSAAYFCASSRDEQQAGYTFGSGTRLTVV.

This chain links TRBV14 with TRBJ1-2; the match to TRBD1 covers 8 bases. The CDR3 runs 12 residues. Losses at the gene ends were 8 bases for V and 4 bases for J; bases not matched to a gene: 3. CDR1 and CDR2 from the germline V gene are SGHDN and FVKESK. The CDR3 reads CASSGQVYGYTF. CDR3 nucleotide sequence: TGTGCCAGCTCGGGACAGGTCTATGGCTACACCTTC.

V usage is TRBV29-1 and J usage is TRBJ2-3; TRBD1 aligns across 8 bases. The CDR3 consists of 14 residues. The J segment lost 2 bases and the V segment lost 5 bases, leaving 6 bases of the junction unmatched. The germline V gene has CDR1 SQVTM and CDR2 ANQGSEA. CDR3 sequence (DNA): TGCAGCGTTTGCAGGGGGCACCCCACAGATACGCAGTATTTT. It is translated as CSVCRGHPTDTQYF.

The rearrangement joins TRBV5-6 to TRBJ1-5; TRBD1 matches at 9 bases. Germline V gives CDR1 SGHDT, CDR2 YYEEEE. V shed 3 bases, J shed 1 base, and the junction held 5 bases outside the gene matches. This CDR3 region has 16 residues. The CDR3 nucleotides read TGTGCCAGCAGCTGGGGGACAGGGAGGAGCAATCAGCCCCAGCATTTT. This translates into CASSWGTGRSNQPQHF.

Details on this clone: The same CDR3 arises from other DNA sequences in this sample as well. The genes are TRBV11-2 and TRBJ1-1, with 7 bases fitting TRBD1. The CDR3 runs 13 residues. V was pared by 1 base and J by 4 bases, with 0 bases of the junction left unmatched. Germline V gene data show CDR1 as SGHAT and CDR2 as FQNNGV. The CDR3 DNA reads as TGTGCCAGCAGCTTAGCAGGGGGCACTGAAGCTTTCTTT. This encodes CASSLAGGTEAFF.

The chain carries TRBV11-2 and TRBJ2-7, with D unclear. V was pared by 5 bases and J by 9 bases, with 26 bases between. The germline V gene has CDR1 SGHAT and CDR2 FQNNGV. This CDR3 has 16 residues. CDR3 region: CASSVPTELRERWQYF. CDR3 nucleotides: TGTGCCAGCAGCGTACCGACTGAATTACGAGAGAGATGGCAGTACTTC.

The chain joins TRBV12-3 or TRBV12-4 to TRBJ2-2; D unclear. The length of the CDR3 is 13 residues. Trimming removed 3 bases at V and 3 bases at J, with 5 bases between. CDR3 in amino acids: CASSFADTGELFF. In nucleotides, the CDR3 is TGTGCCAGCAGTTTTGCAGACACCGGGGAGCTGTTTTTT.

This clone was seen a few times. The rearrangement joins TRBV28 to TRBJ1-6; 7 bases align to TRBD1. After removal of 6 bases from V and 6 bases from J, the junction contained 8 bases not matched to a gene. The CDR3 has 15 residues. The germline V gene encodes CDR1 MDHEN and CDR2 SYDVKM. The CDR3, as DNA: TGTGCCAGCAGGACAGGGACGAATTTTAATTCACCCCTCCACTTT. This gives the protein CASRTGTNFNSPLHF.

The V and J genes are TRBV7-2 and TRBJ1-2; no definite D call. Germline CDR1 and CDR2: SGHTA and FQGNSA. Trimming took off 5 bases at V and 0 bases at J, with 10 bases between the two ends. The CDR3 has 14 amino acids. The CDR3 sequence is CASSPGGSNYGYTF. As DNA, the CDR3 is TGTGCCAGCAGCCCCGGTGGTTCTAACTATGGCTACACCTTC.

J is TRBJ1-1 and V is TRBV2; D is perhaps TRBD1 (6 bases). There are 15 residues in the CDR3. Trimming shortened V by 6 bases and J by 2 bases, and 16 bases separated the two germline ends. Germline assignment: CDR1 SNHLY and CDR2 FYNNEI. The CDR3 DNA follows: TGTGCCAGCAGGGTCAGGGGAGAGGGAAACACTGAAGCTTTCTTT. Protein product: CASRVRGEGNTEAFF.

The chain couples TRBV5-4 to TRBJ1-3; no firm D call. CDR3 length: 15 amino acids. V lost 4 bases, J lost 0 bases, and 11 bases lay in between. CDR1 is SGHNT, CDR2 YYREEE, per germline (reference sequence). The CDR3: CASSVDKSSGNTIYF. Written as DNA, the CDR3 is TGTGCCAGCAGCGTTGACAAGAGCTCTGGAAACACCATATATTTT.

The chain recombines TRBV4-2 with TRBJ1-3; D call uncertain. The CDR3 spans 16 residues. CDR1 is LGHNA and CDR2 is YNFKEQ in the germline V gene. The ends were cut back, 1 base at V and 5 bases at J, with 15 bases in the middle. This CDR3 is CASSQARGISRNTIYF. DNA for the CDR3: TGTGCCAGCAGCCAAGCCCGAGGGATTTCTAGAAACACCATATATTTT.

V and J are TRBV6-5 and TRBJ1-6, with D unclear. Per germline, CDR1 MNHEY and CDR2 SVGAGI. The V end was cut by 5 bases, the J end by 8 bases, with 16 bases between. This CDR3 has 15 amino acids. In DNA, the CDR3 is TGTGCCAGCAGTCCGACATCCCCGAGGGATTCACCCCTCCACTTT. Translated: CASSPTSPRDSPLHF.

The V gene is TRBV19, the J gene TRBJ1-1; no clear D gene. Trimming took off 4 bases at V and 5 bases at J, with 14 bases between the two ends. The CDR3 is 14 amino acids. The V gene's germline CDR1 is LNHDA and CDR2 SQIVND (reference sequence). CDR3 protein: CASSTLPWRTEAFF. The CDR3 nucleotides are TGTGCCAGTAGTACCCTGCCCTGGAGAACTGAAGCTTTCTTT.

The chain carries TRBV5-4 and TRBJ2-7; a weak D match, TRBD1 (5 bases). Trimming shortened V by 2 bases and J by 0 bases, and 12 bases separated the two germline ends. This CDR3 region has 15 residues. Germline V gene lookup returns CDR1 SGHNT and CDR2 YYREEE (reference sequence). CDR3 amino acids: CASSLRQPSSYEQYF. Written as DNA, the CDR3 is TGTGCCAGCAGCTTAAGACAGCCCAGCTCCTACGAGCAGTACTTC. The entire variable domain, with the rest obtained from reference TRBV5-4 and TRBJ2-7, is as follows: ETGVTQSPTHLIKTRGQQVTLRCSSQSGHNTVSWYQQALGQGPQFIFQYYREEENGRGNFPPRFSGLQFPNYSSELNVNALELDDSALYLCASSLRQPSSYEQYFGPGTRLTVT.